These T cell receptor beta chains were read from a single sample in a study of T cells in Graves' hyperthyroidism and ophthalmopathy. TCRdb analysed the multiplex PCR reads with MiXCR anew, one entry per CDR3 protein. The sample records nearly 250,000 distinct CDR3 sequences, more than 20% being singletons. Sequenced input: blood. The origin of the receptors is a woman aged 35 to 49 with Graves' ophthalmopathy. Both conserved end residues are part of each CDR3. The D gene is left open where the match is weak. Clone size appears in some rows only: once, few, many, or a class for an expanded clone.

18	many	TRBV20-1	TRBD2	TRBJ2-4	CSATGTSGSGRGKNIQYF	TGCAGTGCCACTGGGACTAGCGGGAGCGGGAGGGGGAAAAACATTCAGTACTTC
15	many	TRBV2	TRBD2	TRBJ2-2	CASPPGTSGSRELFF	TGTGCCAGCCCTCCCGGGACTAGCGGGTCCAGGGAGCTGTTTTTT
16	many	TRBV11-2	NA	TRBJ2-2	CASSLRTGAGTGELFF	TGTGCCAGCAGCTTAAGGACGGGAGCAGGCACCGGGGAGCTGTTTTTT
17	NA	TRBV11-2	NA	TRBJ2-2	CASSQGGRTRNTGELFF	TGTGCCAGCAGCCAGGGGGGCAGGACTAGAAACACCGGGGAGCTGTTTTTT
15	NA	TRBV6-1	TRBD1	TRBJ1-2	CASSRSGQGNYGYTF	TGTGCCAGCAGTCGGTCGGGACAGGGTAACTATGGCTACACCTTC
14	NA	TRBV3-1	TRBD1	TRBJ1-1	CASSLGQGPLTAFF	TGTGCCAGCAGCCTCGGACAGGGGCCTCTAACGGCTTTCTTT
15	many	TRBV12-3/TRBV12-4	NA	TRBJ1-1	CASSPPPRLNTEAFF	TGTGCCAGCAGTCCACCCCCCCGGTTGAACACTGAAGCTTTCTTT
15	NA	TRBV28	TRBD1	TRBJ2-7	CAIRPIRTGIGEQYF	TGTGCCATCAGACCAATCCGGACAGGGATAGGGGAGCAGTACTTC
14	NA	TRBV6-2/TRBV6-3	TRBD1	TRBJ2-1	CASSRARGHDEQFF	TGTGCCAGCAGTCGGGCCAGGGGGCACGACGAGCAGTTCTTC
11	once	TRBV7-3	NA	TRBJ1-2	CASTPLDKLAF	TGTGCCAGCACCCCCTTAGACAAGCTCGCCTTC
13	few	TRBV19	TRBD2	TRBJ2-7	CASSTTSGYEQYF	TGTGCCAGTAGTACGACTAGCGGCTACGAGCAGTACTTC
13	few	TRBV19	NA	TRBJ1-5	CASSTSGGQPQRF	TGTGCCAGTAGTACTTCGGGAGGCCAGCCCCAGCGTTTT
14	NA	TRBV10-3	TRBD1	TRBJ2-1	CAISELQTGGEQFF	TGTGCCATCAGTGAGTTGCAGACAGGGGGCGAGCAGTTCTTC
12	NA	TRBV12-3/TRBV12-4	TRBD1	TRBJ2-7	CASVDRSYEQYF	TGTGCCAGCGTGGACAGGTCCTACGAGCAGTACTTC
13	many	TRBV29-1	TRBD1	TRBJ1-2	CSGGQGADYGYTF	TGCAGCGGCGGGCAGGGGGCAGACTATGGCTACACCTTC
16	many	TRBV18	TRBD1	TRBJ1-5	CASSPQGTEGNQPQHF	TGTGCCAGCTCACCCCAAGGGACAGAGGGCAATCAGCCCCAGCATTTT
15	NA	TRBV20-1	NA	TRBJ1-1	CSAIDSFLLGTEAFF	TGCAGTGCCATCGACAGCTTTCTCCTGGGGACTGAAGCTTTCTTT
15	NA	TRBV7-2	NA	TRBJ2-3	CASSLASSPGKQQYF	TGTGCCAGCAGCTTAGCGAGTTCCCCAGGGAAACAGCAGTATTTT
10	NA	TRBV30	NA	TRBJ1-2	CDWMGKGYNF	TGTGACTGGATGGGGAAGGGCTACAACTTC
14	many	TRBV20-1	NA	TRBJ2-5	CSARDRWNQETQYF	TGCAGTGCTAGAGATAGGTGGAATCAAGAGACCCAGTACTTC
15	many	TRBV11-2	NA	TRBJ1-3	CASSLALSSGNTIYF	TGTGCCAGCAGCCTAGCATTGAGCTCTGGAAACACCATATATTTT
14	many	TRBV2	TRBD2	TRBJ2-7	CASSSGSRSYEQYF	TGTGCCAGCAGTAGCGGGAGTCGTTCCTACGAGCAGTACTTC
14	many	TRBV6-4	TRBD2	TRBJ2-3	CASRLAFLADTQYF	TGTGCCAGCAGACTAGCGTTCCTTGCAGATACGCAGTATTTT
12	NA	TRBV2	NA	TRBJ2-7	CASSDRGVEQYF	TGTGCCAGCAGTGACCGCGGGGTCGAGCAGTACTTC
17	many	TRBV11-2	NA	TRBJ1-6	CASSLRPRQANNSPLHF	TGTGCCAGCAGCTTAAGGCCCCGACAGGCTAATAATTCACCCCTCCACTTT
13	NA	TRBV12-3/TRBV12-4	NA	TRBJ2-5	CASTLGGGETQYF	TGTGCCAGCACCTTGGGAGGAGGAGAGACCCAGTACTTC
18	many	TRBV19	TRBD1	TRBJ2-6	CAGRTLTGVGSGANVLTF	TGTGCCGGTAGGACCTTGACAGGGGTGGGCTCTGGGGCCAACGTCCTGACTTTC
13	NA	TRBV24-1	NA	TRBJ1-1	CATSDGQRAEAFF	TGTGCCACCAGTGACGGACAGCGAGCTGAAGCTTTCTTT
15	NA	TRBV27	NA	TRBJ2-7	CASSLSRGWSYEQYF	TGTGCCAGCAGTTTATCCAGGGGTTGGTCCTACGAGCAGTACTTC
13	NA	TRBV27	NA	TRBJ1-5	CASSRRANQPQHF	TGTGCCAGCAGTCGCCGGGCTAACCAGCCCCAGCATTTT
17	many	TRBV20-1	NA	TRBJ2-6	CSARAFYGYSGANVLTF	TGCAGTGCTAGAGCCTTTTACGGATACTCTGGGGCCAACGTCCTGACTTTC
12	many	TRBV3-1	NA	TRBJ2-5	CASKGVQETQYF	TGTGCCAGCAAGGGGGTTCAAGAGACCCAGTACTTC
17	many	TRBV4-1	TRBD2	TRBJ2-7	CASSQDPGSGSSYEQYF	TGCGCCAGCAGCCAAGATCCCGGTAGCGGGAGCTCCTACGAGCAGTACTTC
15	many	TRBV27	TRBD2	TRBJ2-2	CASRLFSGGTGELFF	TGTGCCAGCAGGCTTTTTTCGGGAGGGACCGGGGAGCTGTTTTTT
12	NA	TRBV14	NA	TRBJ2-7	CASSGRNYEQYF	TGTGCCAGCAGCGGAAGGAACTACGAGCAGTACTTC
14	NA	TRBV6-1	TRBD1	TRBJ2-2	CASRDRGITGELFF	TGTGCCAGCAGGGACAGGGGTATCACCGGGGAGCTGTTTTTT
15	NA	TRBV28	TRBD1	TRBJ2-7	CASSLQGDTSYEQYF	TGTGCCAGCAGCCTACAGGGGGACACCTCCTACGAGCAGTACTTC
14	many	TRBV28	TRBD1	TRBJ1-2	CASSAGTGRRGYTF	TGTGCCAGCAGTGCCGGGACAGGGCGTCGGGGCTACACCTTC
17	many	TRBV12-3/TRBV12-4	NA	TRBJ2-6	CASSLSGLRSGANVLTF	TGTGCCAGCAGTCTTTCGGGACTCCGCTCTGGGGCCAACGTCCTGACTTTC
14	many	TRBV18	NA	TRBJ1-5	CASSPEGSNQPQHF	TGTGCCAGCTCACCCGAGGGGTCCAATCAGCCCCAGCATTTT
14	many	TRBV5-1	NA	TRBJ2-5	CASSLGWSMETQYF	TGCGCCAGCAGCTTGGGTTGGAGTATGGAGACCCAGTACTTC
16	many	TRBV27	NA	TRBJ1-3	CASMTRTGRFGNTIYF	TGTGCCAGCATGACTCGAACAGGGCGTTTTGGAAACACCATATATTTT